The 8 T cell receptor beta chains reported below all come from one sample, sequenced in a study of response to subunit inactivated influenza vaccine. Via MiXCR, TCRdb re-called the RT-PCR reads, giving one row per CDR3 protein. This table holds about 480,000 distinct CDR3 sequences, about 25% found once. The specimen was CD4+ T cells sorted from PBMCs, collected roughly 5 days after vaccination. These TCRs come from a man aged 50 to 60 who received an inactivated influenza vaccine.

The V call is TRBV6-5, the J call TRBJ2-7; D is unclear. This CDR3 has 13 residues. V was trimmed by 3 bases and J by 3 bases, leaving 9 bases between them. Germline loops: CDR1 MNHEY, CDR2 SVGAGI. The CDR3 reads CASSYRPDYEQYF. The CDR3 DNA follows: TGTGCCAGCAGTTATCGGCCAGACTACGAGCAGTACTTC.

In this sample, this clonotype turned up a few times. The chain combines TRBV5-5 with TRBJ2-7; D is undetermined. Germline V gives CDR1 SGHKS, CDR2 YYEKEE (reference sequence). V shed 3 bases and J shed 9 bases, with 13 bases lying between them. The CDR3 runs to 12 residues. CDR3: CASSSLPAVQYF. The CDR3, as DNA: TGTGCCAGCAGCTCCCTACCGGCGGTGCAGTACTTC.

This clonotype has more than one count but fewer than ten. The chain carries TRBV7-8 and TRBJ2-3; D is uncertain. Germline V lookup: CDR1 SGHVS, CDR2 FQNEAQ. Trimming pared 1 base from V and 4 bases from J, leaving 12 bases between. The CDR3 runs to 15 residues. The CDR3 region is CASSLVAWAPDTQYF. The CDR3 DNA reads TGTGCCAGCAGCTTAGTTGCGTGGGCCCCAGATACGCAGTATTTT.

This clonotype has a handful of counts. The chain combines TRBV29-1 with TRBJ1-5; 7 bases fit TRBD1. The CDR3 runs to 14 residues. CDR1 is SQVTM, CDR2 ANQGSEA, per germline. The J segment lost 2 bases and the V segment lost 4 bases, leaving 5 bases of the junction unmatched. CDR3 amino acids: CSVAGDSGNQPQHF. The DNA for the CDR3 is TGCAGCGTTGCAGGGGACAGTGGCAATCAGCCCCAGCATTTT.

This clonotype was observed at least ten times. V gene TRBV5-4 combines with J gene TRBJ2-7; weak D call: TRBD2 (6 bases). Germline CDR1 SGHNT, CDR2 YYREEE (reference sequence). The CDR3 sequence is 14 residues long. V was trimmed by 3 bases and J by 6 bases, leaving 16 bases between them. CDR3 coding DNA: TGTGCCAGCAGCTGGGGGAGGACTCCTGGCGAGCAGTACTTC. Protein: CASSWGRTPGEQYF.

This clonotype was detected a few times. This chain connects TRBV7-2 to TRBJ2-5; D is uncertain. Trimming pared 1 base from V and 1 base from J, leaving 13 bases between. CDR3 size: 16 residues. Germline V gene sequence: CDR1 SGHTA, CDR2 FQGNSA. In DNA, the CDR3 is TGTGCCAGCAGCTTAGGGCGTCAGCCAACCCAAGAGACCCAGTACTTC. It is translated as CASSLGRQPTQETQYF.

This clonotype came up a few times. The chain links TRBV7-9 to TRBJ2-1; tentatively, D is TRBD2 (7 bases). The CDR3 sequence is 16 residues long. The germline V gene has CDR1 SEHNR and CDR2 FQNEAQ (reference sequence). The ends were cut back, 3 bases at V and 3 bases at J, with 15 bases in the middle. CDR3 protein: CASSFVRGANYNEQFF. The CDR3, as DNA: TGTGCCAGCAGCTTCGTTCGGGGGGCGAACTACAATGAGCAGTTCTTC.

This chain uses TRBV6-2 or TRBV6-3 with TRBJ2-2, with D unclear. This CDR3 has 14 residues. The ends were cut back, 2 bases at V and 6 bases at J, with 10 bases in the middle. Germline values: CDR1 MNHEY, CDR2 SVGEGT. CDR3 loop: CASSYRASAGELFF. CDR3 DNA sequence: TGTGCCAGCAGTTACAGGGCATCCGCCGGGGAGCTGTTTTTT.